This is a list of T cell receptor beta chains from one sample in a study of cytomegalovirus exposure and HLA in healthy donors. Libraries were prepared by immunoSEQ multiplex PCR; TCRdb keeps only in-frame clonotypes and omits some of them. The repertoire holds around 92,000 clones, over 70% seen once, with about 1.2% in the top ten. The source material was PBMCs. These TCRs come from a girl aged 2 to 9 in good health and CMV-seropositive. Each CDR3 is given with its conserved first and last residue. The D gene is left open where the match is weak. Rows give clone size only sometimes, using once, few, many, or a class for an expanded clone.

CDR3	DNA	V	D	J	size
CSVEDFWGRSTNKTSGSRNEQFF	TGCAGCGTTGAAGATTTTTGGGGGAGATCGACAAACAAGACTAGCGGGAGTCGCAATGAGCAGTTCTTC	TRBV29-1	TRBD2	TRBJ2-1	.
CASTDRNTEAFF	TGCGCCAGCACAGACAGGAACACTGAAGCTTTCTTT	TRBV10-2	.	TRBJ1-1	.
CASSLRTGMYTEAFF	TGTGCCAGCAGCTTGCGGACAGGGATGTACACTGAAGCTTTCTTT	TRBV5-6	TRBD1	TRBJ1-1	few
CASSQNLNPKGQPFF	TGCGCCAGCAGCCAGAACCTAAATCCCAAGGGACAGCCATTCTTT	TRBV4-1	TRBD1	TRBJ1-1	few
CASSLRGPNTEAFF	TGCGCCAGCAGCTTAAGGGGGCCGAACACTGAAGCTTTCTTT	TRBV5-1	TRBD1	TRBJ1-1	.
CASSVHSSSEQFF	TGTGCCAGCAGCGTCCATAGCAGTTCTGAGCAGTTCTTC	TRBV9	.	TRBJ2-1	.
CATSGWHRDRDETQYF	TGTGCCACCAGCGGTTGGCACCGGGACAGGGACGAGACCCAGTACTTC	TRBV15	TRBD1	TRBJ2-5	.
CASALWLADYNEQFF	TGTGCCAGCGCCTTATGGCTAGCGGATTACAATGAGCAGTTCTTC	TRBV27	TRBD2	TRBJ2-1	.
CVVDNQPQHF	TGCGTCGTAGATAATCAGCCCCAGCATTTT	TRBV20-1	.	TRBJ1-5	.
CASTGETQTHGEQYF	TGTGCCAGTACCGGGGAAACACAGACCCATGGCGAGCAGTACTTC	TRBV2	.	TRBJ2-7	few
CASSSPGQGSETQYF	TGTGCCAGCAGTTCTCCGGGACAGGGCTCAGAGACCCAGTACTTC	TRBV7-7	TRBD1	TRBJ2-5	.
CASSLSDRLGYGYTF	TGTGCCAGCAGCTTATCCGACAGGCTAGGCTATGGCTACACCTTC	TRBV7-6	.	TRBJ1-2	few